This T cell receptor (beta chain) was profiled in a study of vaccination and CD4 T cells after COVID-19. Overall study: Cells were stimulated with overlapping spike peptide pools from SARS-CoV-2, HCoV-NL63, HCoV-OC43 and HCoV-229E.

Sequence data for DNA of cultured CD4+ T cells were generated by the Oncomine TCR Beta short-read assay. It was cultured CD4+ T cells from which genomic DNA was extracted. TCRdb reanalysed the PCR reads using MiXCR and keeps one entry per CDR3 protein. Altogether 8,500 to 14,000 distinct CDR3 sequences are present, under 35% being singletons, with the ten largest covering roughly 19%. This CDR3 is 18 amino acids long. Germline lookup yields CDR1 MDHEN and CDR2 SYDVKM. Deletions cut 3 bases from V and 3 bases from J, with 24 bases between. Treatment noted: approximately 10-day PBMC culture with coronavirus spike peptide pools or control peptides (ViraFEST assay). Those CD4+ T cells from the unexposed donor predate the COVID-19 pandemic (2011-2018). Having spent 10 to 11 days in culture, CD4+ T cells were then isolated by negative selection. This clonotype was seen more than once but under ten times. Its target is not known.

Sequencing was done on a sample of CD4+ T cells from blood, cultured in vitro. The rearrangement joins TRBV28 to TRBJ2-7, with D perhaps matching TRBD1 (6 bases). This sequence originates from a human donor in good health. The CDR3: CASSFDTLYRDTYYEQYF. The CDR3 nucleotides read TGTGCCAGCAGTTTCGACACCCTTTATCGGGACACATACTACGAGCAGTACTTC.